A selection of T cell receptor beta chains follows, all from one sample in a study of blood T cells in healthy people across ages. TCRdb called the 5' RACE reads again in MiXCR, with one record for every CDR3 protein. The sample records 700,000 to 950,000 distinct CDR3 sequences, 58% being singletons. The sample comprised blood. The receptors stem from a man aged 30 to 39 in good health. CDR3s leave out the opening cysteine and the closing phenylalanine or tryptophan. Each record gives: V gene, J gene, CDR3 protein.

v_call: TRBV7-2; j_call: TRBJ2-3; cdr3_aa: ASSFRLATDTQY
v_call: TRBV10-3; j_call: TRBJ2-7; cdr3_aa: ATSPGINYEQY
v_call: TRBV7-2; j_call: TRBJ2-5; cdr3_aa: ASSLAIDGQETQY
v_call: TRBV28; j_call: TRBJ1-1; cdr3_aa: ASIDVKANTEAF
v_call: TRBV14; j_call: TRBJ1-1; cdr3_aa: ASSQGAVSREAF
v_call: TRBV7-9; j_call: TRBJ2-3; cdr3_aa: ASSFAGSNTQY
v_call: TRBV29-1; j_call: TRBJ2-1; cdr3_aa: SVAQGNEQF
v_call: TRBV3-1; j_call: TRBJ2-1; cdr3_aa: ASSQDRLVRQDEQF
v_call: TRBV6-5; j_call: TRBJ1-2; cdr3_aa: ASSSITGSGYGYT
v_call: TRBV12-3/TRBV12-4; j_call: TRBJ1-2; cdr3_aa: ASSRQGTHGYT
v_call: TRBV7-2; j_call: TRBJ2-1; cdr3_aa: ASSLAAAGGGEQF
v_call: TRBV10-3; j_call: TRBJ2-7; cdr3_aa: AISGSATSGRAAYEQY
v_call: TRBV12-3/TRBV12-4; j_call: TRBJ1-4; cdr3_aa: ASSLQGPSAEKLF